A selection of T cell receptor beta chains follows, all from one sample in a study of T-cell reconstitution after alpha-beta-depleted transplantation in children. TCRdb independently ran MiXCR on the PCR reads; one entry per CDR3 protein. Of more than 400,000 distinct CDR3 sequences listed, roughly two fifths were seen once; the top ten hold roughly a quarter. This material consisted of PBMCs, taken before TCRalphabeta/CD19-depleted stem cell transplant. These receptors were taken from a girl aged 2 to 10 with aplastic anemia, due to receive a stem cell transplant. Both conserved end residues are part of each CDR3. The D gene is left open where the match is weak. Part of the rows lack a size; the others show once, few, many or a class for expanded clones.

j_gene | d_gene | v_gene | abundance | len | CDR3aa | CDR3nt
TRBJ2-3 | NA | TRBV4-1 | NA | 16 | CASSQTSRGEKDTQYF | TGCGCCAGCAGCCAAACCTCTCGCGGGGAGAAAGATACGCAGTATTTT
TRBJ2-3 | NA | TRBV12-3/TRBV12-4 | few | 15 | CASTRKLPGKDTQYF | TGTGCCAGCACCCGTAAACTACCGGGAAAGGATACGCAGTATTTT
TRBJ2-7 | NA | TRBV9 | NA | 16 | CASSVAEDSGAYEQYF | TGTGCCAGCAGCGTGGCTGAGGATAGCGGAGCCTACGAGCAGTACTTC
TRBJ1-1 | NA | TRBV6-1 | few | 12 | CASKGINTEAFF | TGTGCCAGCAAAGGGATAAACACTGAAGCTTTCTTT
TRBJ1-6 | NA | TRBV12-3/TRBV12-4 | NA | 13 | CASSGDLNKPLHF | TGTGCCAGCAGTGGAGATCTAAATAAACCCCTCCACTTT
TRBJ1-5 | NA | TRBV20-1 | NA | 13 | CSARGRENQPQHF | TGCAGTGCTAGGGGACGGGAAAATCAGCCCCAGCATTTT
TRBJ2-7 | TRBD2 | TRBV5-1 | many | 16 | CASSTTSGRADYEQYF | TGCGCCAGCAGCACGACTAGCGGGAGGGCAGACTACGAGCAGTACTTC
TRBJ1-4 | NA | TRBV15 | NA | 15 | CATSSTAATNEKLFF | TGTGCCACCAGCAGTACCGCTGCAACTAATGAAAAACTGTTTTTT
TRBJ1-2 | TRBD1 | TRBV20-1 | NA | 14 | CSARTTGPGYGYTF | TGCAGTGCCAGGACGACAGGGCCGGGCTATGGCTACACCTTC
TRBJ2-7 | NA | TRBV5-1 | NA | 15 | CASSLVGDHSYEQYF | TGCGCCAGCAGCCTAGTGGGAGACCACTCCTACGAGCAGTACTTC
TRBJ2-3 | NA | TRBV20-1 | NA | 15 | CSACSSLQCTDTQYF | TGCAGTGCGTGTTCTAGCCTCCAATGCACAGATACGCAGTATTTT
TRBJ2-3 | NA | TRBV29-1 | NA | 16 | CSANLWGSYSTDTQYF | TGCAGCGCCAACCTCTGGGGTAGCTATAGCACAGATACGCAGTATTTT
TRBJ2-1 | NA | TRBV2 | many | 15 | CASDGGEGSYNEQFF | TGTGCCAGCGACGGGGGCGAGGGGTCCTACAATGAGCAGTTCTTC
TRBJ2-7 | TRBD1 | TRBV20-1 | NA | 15 | CSAHHRDRGRYEQYF | TGCAGTGCACATCACCGGGACAGGGGGAGGTACGAGCAGTACTTC
TRBJ2-5 | NA | TRBV2 | few | 13 | CASSEDRKETQYF | TGTGCCAGCAGTGAGGATCGGAAAGAGACCCAGTACTTC
TRBJ2-3 | NA | TRBV11-2 | once | 15 | CASRMSGPGPFEQYF | TGTGCCAGCAGAATGTCGGGGCCGGGGCCGTTTGAGCAGTATTTT
TRBJ2-6 | NA | TRBV20-1 | many | 15 | CSARDPVPGANVLTF | TGCAGTGCTAGAGATCCAGTCCCTGGGGCCAACGTCCTGACTTTC
TRBJ2-5 | TRBD2 | TRBV11-2 | many | 15 | CASSLLTSAQETQYF | TGTGCCAGCAGCCTACTCACTAGCGCCCAAGAGACCCAGTACTTC
TRBJ2-5 | NA | TRBV20-1 | NA | 14 | CSARAASRQETQYF | TGCAGTGCTAGAGCGGCTAGCCGTCAAGAGACCCAGTACTTC
TRBJ2-6 | NA | TRBV19 | once | 15 | CASTSGTSGANVLTF | TGTGCCAGTACCTCAGGAACCTCTGGGGCCAACGTCCTGACTTTC
TRBJ2-1 | TRBD2 | TRBV7-2 | NA | 15 | CATSSLAGGMNEQFF | TGTGCCACCAGTTCTCTAGCGGGAGGGATGAATGAGCAGTTCTTC
TRBJ2-3 | NA | TRBV20-1 | many | 13 | CSANPGDTDTQYF | TGCAGTGCTAACCCAGGGGACACAGATACGCAGTATTTT
TRBJ2-5 | NA | TRBV6-1 | NA | 12 | CASSGLRETQYF | TGTGCCAGCAGCGGGCTCCGGGAGACCCAGTACTTC
TRBJ1-1 | NA | TRBV28 | once | 15 | CASKRGGLVGAEAFF | TGTGCCAGCAAAAGAGGGGGACTCGTGGGCGCTGAAGCTTTCTTT
TRBJ2-2 | TRBD2 | TRBV7-2 | NA | 17 | CASSLSALAGTTGELFF | TGTGCCAGCAGCCTCAGCGCTCTAGCGGGGACCACCGGGGAGCTGTTTTTT
TRBJ2-2 | NA | TRBV2 | many | 15 | CASSQTPGDTGELFF | TGTGCCAGCAGCCAGACCCCGGGGGACACCGGGGAGCTGTTTTTT
TRBJ2-2 | TRBD2 | TRBV12-3/TRBV12-4 | NA | 15 | CASRRLAGGAGELFF | TGTGCCAGCAGACGACTAGCGGGAGGGGCCGGGGAGCTGTTTTTT
TRBJ2-2 | NA | TRBV6-1 | NA | 14 | CASSVHRGSGELFF | TGTGCCAGCAGCGTCCATCGGGGATCCGGGGAGCTGTTTTTT
TRBJ2-1 | NA | TRBV20-1 | few | 15 | CSAPTDPGAYNEQFF | TGCAGTGCTCCCACAGACCCAGGGGCCTACAATGAGCAGTTCTTC
TRBJ1-4 | NA | TRBV20-1 | many | 14 | CSARDMQGTEKLFF | TGCAGTGCTAGAGATATGCAGGGGACTGAAAAACTGTTTTTT
TRBJ1-1 | TRBD1 | TRBV20-1 | once | 13 | CSAATGYDTEAFF | TGCAGTGCCGCGACAGGGTACGACACTGAAGCTTTCTTT
TRBJ2-2 | NA | TRBV12-3/TRBV12-4 | many | 14 | CASGATGGTGELFF | TGTGCCAGCGGGGCGACAGGAGGCACCGGGGAGCTGTTTTTT
TRBJ2-1 | NA | TRBV9 | NA | 14 | CASSASVGRTEQFF | TGTGCCAGCAGCGCTAGCGTCGGGCGTACTGAGCAGTTCTTC
TRBJ1-6 | NA | TRBV9 | NA | 14 | CASSGRSSNSPLHF | TGTGCCAGCAGCGGACGTAGTAGTAATTCACCCCTCCACTTT
TRBJ2-3 | TRBD2 | TRBV27 | few | 18 | CASKSRAGEIWSTDTQYF | TGTGCCAGCAAATCCCGAGCGGGAGAAATATGGAGCACAGATACGCAGTATTTT
TRBJ2-7 | TRBD1 | TRBV12-3/TRBV12-4 | NA | 15 | CASSLGQGTSYEQYF | TGTGCCAGCAGCCTGGGACAGGGGACCTCCTACGAGCAGTACTTC
TRBJ2-1 | NA | TRBV6-2/TRBV6-3 | few | 14 | CASSYSLNYNEQFF | TGTGCCAGCAGTTACTCTCTCAACTACAATGAGCAGTTCTTC
TRBJ2-3 | TRBD1 | TRBV5-1 | NA | 15 | CASRLRGLDTDTQYF | TGCGCCAGCAGATTGAGGGGGCTAGACACAGATACGCAGTATTTT
TRBJ1-1 | NA | TRBV20-1 | many | 13 | CSASYRRDTEAFF | TGCAGTGCTAGTTACAGGAGAGACACTGAAGCTTTCTTT
TRBJ2-7 | NA | TRBV28 | few | 12 | CASSSRGFEQYF | TGTGCCAGCAGTTCTCGAGGGTTCGAGCAGTACTTC
TRBJ2-1 | TRBD2 | TRBV2 | many | 18 | CASSELAGAFASGNEQFF | TGTGCCAGCAGTGAGCTAGCGGGAGCCTTTGCGTCGGGCAATGAGCAGTTCTTC
TRBJ2-7 | TRBD2 | TRBV20-1 | NA | 16 | CSARSGLAGNSYEQYF | TGCAGTGCTAGAAGTGGCCTAGCGGGAAATAGCTACGAGCAGTACTTC
TRBJ2-4 | NA | TRBV20-1 | NA | 16 | CSASLLVVGAKNIQYF | TGCAGTGCTAGCCTACTAGTGGTGGGCGCCAAAAACATTCAGTACTTC
TRBJ2-7 | NA | TRBV5-1 | NA | 15 | CASSSESGFPYEQYF | TGCGCCAGCAGCTCGGAGTCCGGATTTCCCTACGAGCAGTACTTC
TRBJ1-2 | NA | TRBV29-1 | many | 11 | CSVEELREDTF | TGCAGCGTTGAAGAATTGCGGGAGGACACCTTC
TRBJ1-1 | NA | TRBV20-1 | NA | 14 | CSARGAKGDTEAFF | TGCAGTGCTAGAGGGGCAAAAGGGGACACTGAAGCTTTCTTT
TRBJ2-1 | NA | TRBV12-3/TRBV12-4 | few | 17 | CASSPGRGGSTYNEQFF | TGTGCCAGCAGTCCCGGCCGAGGGGGGTCCACCTACAATGAGCAGTTCTTC
TRBJ2-1 | NA | TRBV20-1 | NA | 13 | CSARDLVPNEQFF | TGCAGTGCTAGAGATTTGGTTCCGAATGAGCAGTTCTTC
TRBJ2-5 | TRBD2 | TRBV12-3/TRBV12-4 | few | 14 | CASSLGGSRETQYF | TGTGCCAGCAGTTTAGGCGGGAGTAGGGAGACCCAGTACTTC
TRBJ2-1 | NA | TRBV5-1 | NA | 14 | CASSFGIAQNNQFF | TGCGCCAGCAGCTTTGGAATAGCCCAAAACAATCAGTTCTTC
TRBJ2-7 | TRBD2 | TRBV28 | NA | 16 | CASSLGGADGPYEQYF | TGTGCCAGCAGTTTGGGAGGGGCGGATGGTCCGTACGAGCAGTACTTC
TRBJ2-3 | NA | TRBV20-1 | once | 14 | CSARQAAYTDTQYF | TGCAGTGCTAGACAAGCGGCGTACACAGATACGCAGTATTTT